This T cell receptor beta chain stems from a study of blood T cells in healthy people across ages. General study points: Measured against age, TCR beta diversity per million T cells decreased in a roughly linear manner. A conclusive naive versus antigen-experienced comparison was prevented by the unsorted PBMCs.

Every participating donor contributed about 10 milliliters of peripheral blood through a draw. Total RNA, at least 5.5 micrograms per sample, was extracted from PBMCs. PCR was performed a second time for about 7 to 12 cycles using a sample-barcoded 5' primer and a J-beta primer mix. Via MiXCR, TCRdb re-called the 5' RACE reads, giving one row per CDR3 protein. This table has 650,000 to 800,000 distinct CDR3 sequences, under 45% appearing once. Turning to this clonotype: Antigen: not known.

Trimming took 4 bases from V and 3 from J, leaving 9 bases between them. This CDR3 is built from 13 residues. In germline, CDR1 is MGHRA, CDR2 YSYEKL. This receptor was obtained from a man between 60 and 70 years old in good health. What was sequenced was blood. This sequence joins TRBV4-1 and TRBJ2-5; a possible D gene is TRBD1 (5 bases). CDR3 residues: CASSRGHEETQYF. CDR3 bases: TGCGCCAGCAGCCGTGGACACGAAGAGACCCAGTACTTC.